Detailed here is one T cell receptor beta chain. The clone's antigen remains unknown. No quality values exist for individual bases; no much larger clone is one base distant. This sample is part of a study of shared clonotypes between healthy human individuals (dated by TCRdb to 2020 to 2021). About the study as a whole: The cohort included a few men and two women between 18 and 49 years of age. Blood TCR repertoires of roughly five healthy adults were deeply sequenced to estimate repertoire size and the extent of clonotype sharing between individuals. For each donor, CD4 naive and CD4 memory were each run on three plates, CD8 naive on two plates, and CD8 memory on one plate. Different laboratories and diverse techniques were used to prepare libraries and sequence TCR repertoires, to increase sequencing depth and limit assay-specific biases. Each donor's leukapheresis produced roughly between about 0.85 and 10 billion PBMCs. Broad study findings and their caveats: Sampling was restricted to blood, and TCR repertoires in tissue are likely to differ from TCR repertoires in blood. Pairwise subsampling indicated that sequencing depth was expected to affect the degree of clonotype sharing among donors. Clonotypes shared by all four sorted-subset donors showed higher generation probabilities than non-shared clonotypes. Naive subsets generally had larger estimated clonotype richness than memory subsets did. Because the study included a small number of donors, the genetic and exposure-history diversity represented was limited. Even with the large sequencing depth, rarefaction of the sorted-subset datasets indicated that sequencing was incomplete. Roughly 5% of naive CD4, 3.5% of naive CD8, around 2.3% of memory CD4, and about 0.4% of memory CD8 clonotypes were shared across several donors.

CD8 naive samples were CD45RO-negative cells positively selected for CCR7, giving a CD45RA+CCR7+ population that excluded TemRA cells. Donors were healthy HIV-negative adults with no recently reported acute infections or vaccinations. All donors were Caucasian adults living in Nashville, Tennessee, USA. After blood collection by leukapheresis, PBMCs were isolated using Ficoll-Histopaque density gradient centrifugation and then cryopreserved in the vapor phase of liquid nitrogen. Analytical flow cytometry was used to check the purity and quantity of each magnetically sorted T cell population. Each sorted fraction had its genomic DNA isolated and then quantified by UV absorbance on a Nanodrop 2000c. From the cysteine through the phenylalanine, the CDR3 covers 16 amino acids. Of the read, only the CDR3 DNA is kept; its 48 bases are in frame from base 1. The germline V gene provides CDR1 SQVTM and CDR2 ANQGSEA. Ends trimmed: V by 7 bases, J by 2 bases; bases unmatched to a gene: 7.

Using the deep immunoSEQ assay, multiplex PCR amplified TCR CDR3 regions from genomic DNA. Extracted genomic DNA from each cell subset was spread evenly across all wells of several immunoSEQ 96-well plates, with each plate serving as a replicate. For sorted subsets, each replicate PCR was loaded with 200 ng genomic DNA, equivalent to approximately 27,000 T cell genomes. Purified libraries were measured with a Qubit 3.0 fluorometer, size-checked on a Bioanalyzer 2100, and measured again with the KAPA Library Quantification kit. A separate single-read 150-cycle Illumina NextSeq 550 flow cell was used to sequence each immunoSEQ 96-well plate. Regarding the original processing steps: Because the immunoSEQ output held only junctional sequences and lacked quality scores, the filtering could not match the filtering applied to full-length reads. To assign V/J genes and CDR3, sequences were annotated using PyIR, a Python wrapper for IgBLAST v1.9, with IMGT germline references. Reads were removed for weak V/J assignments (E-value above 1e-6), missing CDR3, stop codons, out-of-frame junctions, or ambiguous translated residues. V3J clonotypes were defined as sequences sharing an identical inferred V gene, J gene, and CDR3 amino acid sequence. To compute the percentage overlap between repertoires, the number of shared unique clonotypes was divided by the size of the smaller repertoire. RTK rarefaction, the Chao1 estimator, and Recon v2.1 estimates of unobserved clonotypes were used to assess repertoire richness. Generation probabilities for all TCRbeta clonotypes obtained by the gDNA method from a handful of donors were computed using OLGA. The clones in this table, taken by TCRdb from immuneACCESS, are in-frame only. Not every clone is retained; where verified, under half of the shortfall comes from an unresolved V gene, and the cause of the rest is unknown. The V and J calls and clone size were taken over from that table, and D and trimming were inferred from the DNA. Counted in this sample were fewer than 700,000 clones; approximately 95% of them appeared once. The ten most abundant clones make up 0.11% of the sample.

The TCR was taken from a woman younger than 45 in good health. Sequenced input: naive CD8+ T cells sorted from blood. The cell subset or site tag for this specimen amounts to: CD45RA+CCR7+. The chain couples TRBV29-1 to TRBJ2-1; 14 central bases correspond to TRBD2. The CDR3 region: CSAGTSGSGAYNEQFF. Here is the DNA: TGCAGCGCAGGGACTAGCGGGAGCGGGGCCTACAATGAGCAGTTCTTC.